This record covers a single TCR beta chain. The CDR3 covers 13 residues. The V end lost 3 bases, the J end lost 5 bases, and 8 bases lay between the germline ends. The V gene's germline CDR1 is GTSNPN and CDR2 SVGIG (reference sequence). This specimen belongs to a study of T cells after yellow fever vaccination. A universal primer site and UMIs were added as TCR cDNA was made by 5'RACE template switching. MiXCR was run by TCRdb on the 5' RACE reads, yielding one entry per CDR3 protein. Of some 200,000 distinct CDR3 sequences detected, roughly 3.3% appear once; the ten largest clones hold roughly 3%. This TCR came from a man younger than 30 who received the YFV17D yellow fever vaccine. This material consisted of CD4+ T cells sorted from PBMCs, taken 10 days after the yellow fever booster vaccination. V usage is TRBV30 and J usage is TRBJ1-6; D unclear. The CDR3, as DNA: TGTGCCTGGAGAAATGGGGATAATTCACCCCTCCACTTT. Translation gives CAWRNGDNSPLHF. The variable domain in full, completed from reference TRBV30 and TRBJ1-6, reads SQTIHQWPATLVQPVGSPLSLECTVEGTSNPNLYWYRQAAGRGLQLLFYSVGIGQISSEVPQNLSASRPQDRQFILSSKKLLLSDSGFYLCAWRNGDNSPLHFGNGTRLTVT.